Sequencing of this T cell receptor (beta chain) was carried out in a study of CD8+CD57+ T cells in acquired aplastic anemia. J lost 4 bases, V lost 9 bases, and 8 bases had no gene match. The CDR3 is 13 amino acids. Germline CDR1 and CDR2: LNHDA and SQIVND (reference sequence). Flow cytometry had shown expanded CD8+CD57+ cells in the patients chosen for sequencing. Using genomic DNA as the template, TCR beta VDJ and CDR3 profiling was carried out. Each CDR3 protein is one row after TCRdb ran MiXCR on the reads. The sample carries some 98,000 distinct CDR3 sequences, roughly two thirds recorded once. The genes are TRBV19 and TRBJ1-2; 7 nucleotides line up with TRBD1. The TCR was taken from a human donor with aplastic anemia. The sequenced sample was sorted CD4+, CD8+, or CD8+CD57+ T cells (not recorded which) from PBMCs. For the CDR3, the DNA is TGTGCCAGCGACGGACAGGCTGGCTATGGCTACACCTTC. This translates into CASDGQAGYGYTF.